This T cell receptor (beta chain) is from a study of cytomegalovirus exposure and HLA in healthy donors. Both 60 Vbeta primers and 13 Jbeta primers went into the PCR. Data came from immunoSEQ multiplex PCR; TCRdb stores just in-frame clones and leaves some out. The repertoire consists of about 150,000 clones, with 80% to 85% occurring once and the leading ten covering around 3.7%. Germline V gene data show CDR1 as SGHTA and CDR2 as FQGTGA. This CDR3 has 14 residues. Unmatched junction bases numbered 6, after V lost 7 bases and J lost 6 bases. Study conclusions and caveats: Later analysis identified a missense DCLRE1C variant that was linked to TCR beta V- and J-gene trimming.

To note about this clone: Its target is unknown.

The chain couples TRBV7-3 to TRBJ2-7, with TRBD2 identical over 13 bases. The sequenced sample consisted of PBMCs. The sequence came from a male donor in good health and CMV-seronegative. Here the CDR3 reads CASKRTSGSLEQYF. CDR3 bases: TGTGCCAGCAAAAGGACTAGCGGGAGTCTCGAGCAGTACTTC.